This is a list of T cell receptor beta chains from one sample in a study of molecular identifiers for immune sequencing clone quantification. MiXCR, run by TCRdb on the PCR reads, gives a single entry per CDR3 protein. The top ten hold 1.9% of the sample, which has about 54,000 distinct CDR3 sequences, under 30% seen once. Sequenced input: naive CD8+ T cells from blood, with Jurkat cell RNA spiked in. These receptor sequences come from a human donor in good health. Some libraries in this study had Jurkat cell RNA spiked in. The CDR3 runs from the conserved cysteine through the conserved F or W. Each record gives: V gene, J gene, clone size, D gene, CDR3 protein, CDR3 DNA. D genes are given only for firm matches. Clone size, where shown, is once, few, many, or a class for clones that have expanded.

TRBV20-1,TRBJ2-5,many,TRBD1,CSAAPGTGARKTQYF,TGCAGTGCTGCCCCCGGGACAGGGGCCCGGAAGACCCAGTACTTC
TRBV28,TRBJ2-4,many,-,CASSLIQDHRTKNIQYF,TGTGCCAGCAGTCTCATCCAAGATCACAGGACCAAAAACATTCAGTACTTC
TRBV6-5,TRBJ2-7,many,TRBD2,CASSGTSGRYEQYF,TGTGCCAGCAGTGGGACTAGCGGGAGGTACGAGCAGTACTTC
TRBV19,TRBJ1-1,-,-,CASGIGGHSLGTEAFF,TGTGCCAGTGGTATTGGAGGACATAGCTTGGGCACTGAAGCTTTCTTT
TRBV7-2,TRBJ2-3,many,TRBD2,CASSLRLAGVTDTQYF,TGTGCCAGCAGCTTAAGACTAGCGGGGGTTACAGATACGCAGTATTTT
TRBV29-1,TRBJ2-7,many,-,CSVEVRGLGEQYF,TGCAGCGTTGAAGTCCGGGGGCTGGGCGAGCAGTACTTC
TRBV29-1,TRBJ2-5,many,TRBD1,CSGTGSPETQYF,TGCAGCGGGACAGGGAGTCCAGAGACCCAGTACTTC
TRBV12-5,TRBJ2-1,-,-,CASGPDSNNEQFF,TGTGCTAGTGGACCGGACTCCAACAATGAGCAGTTCTTC
TRBV5-1,TRBJ2-2,-,-,CASSSTTEDGVITNTGELFF,TGCGCCAGCAGCTCGACGACGGAGGACGGGGTAATAACGAACACCGGGGAGCTGTTTTTT
TRBV13,TRBJ2-6,many,TRBD2,CASSLGLAPSSGANVLTF,TGTGCCAGCAGCCTAGGACTAGCGCCGAGCTCTGGGGCCAACGTCCTGACTTTC
TRBV6-2/TRBV6-3,TRBJ2-3,many,TRBD2,CASSYWGGGTDTQYF,TGTGCCAGCAGTTACTGGGGCGGGGGAACAGATACGCAGTATTTT
TRBV13,TRBJ1-1,many,TRBD1,CASSDRVRTEAFF,TGTGCCAGCAGCGACAGGGTTCGCACTGAAGCTTTCTTT
TRBV11-2,TRBJ1-3,few,TRBD1,CASSLTPGGSGNTIYF,TGTGCCAGCAGCTTAACCCCAGGGGGCTCTGGAAACACCATATATTTT
TRBV2,TRBJ1-5,many,TRBD1,CASSGGTGTTLGNQPQHF,TGTGCCAGCAGTGGAGGGACAGGGACAACTCTGGGAAATCAGCCCCAGCATTTT
TRBV11-1,TRBJ2-3,many,TRBD2,CASHTGRVTFVDTQYF,TGTGCCAGCCACACGGGGAGGGTGACCTTCGTGGATACGCAGTATTTT
TRBV29-1,TRBJ2-1,-,TRBD2,CSVDGTSGASSYNEQFF,TGCAGCGTTGATGGGACTAGCGGGGCCAGCTCCTACAATGAGCAGTTCTTC
TRBV9,TRBJ2-2,-,-,CASSVVPDHLGNTGELFF,TGTGCCAGCAGCGTAGTCCCAGATCACCTAGGAAACACCGGGGAGCTGTTTTTT